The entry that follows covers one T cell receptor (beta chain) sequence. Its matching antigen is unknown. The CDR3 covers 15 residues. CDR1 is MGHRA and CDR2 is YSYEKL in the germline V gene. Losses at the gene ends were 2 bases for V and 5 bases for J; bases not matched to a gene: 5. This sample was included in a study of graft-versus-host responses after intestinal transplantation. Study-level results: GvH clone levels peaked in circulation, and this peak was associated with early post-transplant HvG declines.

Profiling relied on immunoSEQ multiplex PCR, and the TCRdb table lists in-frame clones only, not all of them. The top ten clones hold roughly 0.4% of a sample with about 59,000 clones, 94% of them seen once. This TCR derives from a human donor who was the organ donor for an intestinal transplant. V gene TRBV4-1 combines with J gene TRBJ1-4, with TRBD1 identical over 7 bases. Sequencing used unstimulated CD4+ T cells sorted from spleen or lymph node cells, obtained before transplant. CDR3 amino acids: CASSQPFRGNEKLFF. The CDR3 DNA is TGCGCCAGCAGCCAACCATTCAGGGGGAATGAAAAACTGTTTTTT.